This T cell receptor beta chain was recovered during a study of shared T cell receptors in the human thymus. Profiled with immunoSEQ multiplex PCR; TCRdb holds only in-frame clones, not every one. The data show about 660,000 clones, roughly 90% seen once. These data were also filed under a second study, of human thymus T cells. That investigation notes: Resections from corrective heart surgery provided thymus tissue. In unrelated individuals, thymic repertoires overlapped highly, according to related research.

The specimen sequenced was thymocytes. The TCR was taken from a boy less than two years old with a congenital heart defect.

The CDR3 loop is CASSEGRHPGYEQYF. CDR3 DNA sequence: TGCGCCAGCAGTGAGGGGCGACATCCTGGGTACGAGCAGTACTTC. The chain links TRBV10-2 to TRBJ2-7; D is ambiguous. The germline gives CDR1 WSHSY, CDR2 SAAADI. V gave up 2 bases and J gave up 4 bases, with 15 bases separating them. This CDR3 has 15 amino acids.